The 14 T cell receptor beta chains given below trace back to one sample, sequenced in a study of blood T cell repertoires in COVID-19. Assay used: immunoSEQ multiplex PCR; TCRdb lists only in-frame clones, some missing. The sample contains fewer than 650,000 clones, roughly nine tenths of which appear only once. Input material: peripheral blood. The receptor set was obtained from a woman aged 45-59 years with COVID-19, enrolled during active disease.

The chain's CDR3 is CASSEDRVGSYNEQFF. CDR3 in DNA: TGCGCCAGCAGCGAAGACAGGGTTGGATCCTACAATGAGCAGTTCTTC. The genes are TRBV5-1 and TRBJ2-1, with 7 positions matching TRBD1. Germline CDR1 and CDR2: SGHRS and YFSETQ. The CDR3 sequence is 16 residues long. V trimming: 4 bases; J trimming: 1 base; junction bases outside the gene matches: 8.

V usage is TRBV30 and J usage is TRBJ2-1; TRBD2 matches at 9 bases. The germline V gene has CDR1 GTSNPN and CDR2 SVGIG (reference sequence). CDR3 length: 13 amino acids. The V and J ends lost 5 bases and 7 bases, in that order; junction bases with no gene match: 6. CDR3 in amino acids: CAWERGVNNEQFF. CDR3 in DNA: TGTGCCTGGGAGCGGGGGGTGAATAATGAGCAGTTCTTC.

The chain combines TRBV19 with TRBJ1-1; 7 bases match TRBD1. Germline lookup yields CDR1 LNHDA and CDR2 SQIVND (reference sequence). V was pared by 5 bases and J by 7 bases, with 7 bases of the junction left unmatched. The CDR3 runs to 13 residues. CDR3 nucleotide sequence: TGTGCCAGTAGTTCGACCCGGGACAGTGAAGCTTTCTTT. Translating gives CASSSTRDSEAFF.

The chain is built from TRBV5-8 and TRBJ1-3; D unclear. This CDR3 is 15 amino acids long. V was cut by 0 bases and J by 2 bases, with 9 bases left in between. In germline, CDR1 is SGHTS, CDR2 YDEGEE. The CDR3 reads CASSLARGTGNTIYF. The CDR3, as DNA: TGTGCCAGCAGCTTGGCCAGAGGAACTGGAAACACCATATATTTT.

The gene calls are TRBV7-2 and TRBJ1-2; TRBD1 agrees at 8 bases. Per the germline V gene, CDR1 is SGHTA and CDR2 is FQGNSA. The J segment lost 3 bases and the V segment lost 1 base, leaving 4 bases of the junction unmatched. The CDR3 extends over 15 amino acids. The CDR3 protein is CASSLGQGLDYGYTF. CDR3 bases: TGTGCCAGCAGCTTAGGACAGGGGTTGGACTATGGCTACACCTTC. Full variable domain (rest looked up from reference TRBV7-2 and TRBJ1-2): GAGVSQSPSNKVTEKGKDVELRCDPISGHTALYWYRQSLGQGLEFLIYFQGNSAPDKSGLPSDRFSAERTGGSVSTLTIQRTQQEDSAVYLCASSLGQGLDYGYTFGSGTRLTVV.

The chain employs TRBV28 and TRBJ2-3; 7 bases fit TRBD2. This CDR3 contains 16 residues. Germline CDR1 reads MDHEN; CDR2 reads SYDVKM. With V trimmed by 6 bases and J by 0 bases, 9 bases remained unmatched. DNA for the CDR3: TGTGCCAGCAGCTCCTTGGCGGGGGTTAGCACAGATACGCAGTATTTT. Translated, it gives CASSSLAGVSTDTQYF.

This clone has a single count. This chain joins TRBV29-1 and TRBJ2-5, with D possibly being TRBD1 (6 bases). Germline V lookup: CDR1 SQVTM, CDR2 ANQGSEA. V lost 5 bases to trimming and J lost 0 bases, with 10 bases between them. The CDR3 extends over 13 amino acids. CDR3 DNA: TGCAGCGTTTTGGACAGCCACCAAGAGACCCAGTACTTC. Its translation is CSVLDSHQETQYF.

The rearrangement uses TRBV6-5 and TRBJ1-1; TRBD1 is a possible D gene (5 bases). Germline lookup yields CDR1 MNHEY and CDR2 SVGAGI. This CDR3 is 14 amino acids long. V was cut by 4 bases and J by 6 bases, with 15 bases left in between. The CDR3 DNA reads TGTGCCAGCAGTTCTCCGGGGGAGATCGCTGAAGCTTTCTTT. Translated: CASSSPGEIAEAFF.

This rearrangement joins TRBV30 to TRBJ2-3, with D possibly TRBD1 on 6 matching bases. CDR3 size: 14 residues. With 3 bases removed from V and 2 bases from J, the gap between germline ends came to 12 bases. Germline V CDR1 and CDR2: GTSNPN, SVGIG (reference sequence). CDR3 coding DNA: TGTGCCTGGAGCAGGGGACGGGACACAGATACGCAGTATTTT. Translated, it gives CAWSRGRDTDTQYF.

Comments on this clone: Other nucleotide sequences in the sample specify the same CDR3. The chain carries TRBV28 and TRBJ1-5; D not resolved. Deletions cut 2 bases from V and 3 bases from J, with 8 bases between. There are 14 residues in the CDR3. The germline gives CDR1 MDHEN, CDR2 SYDVKM. The CDR3 nucleotides are TGTGCCAGCAGTTTAGGGCAGCTCAATCAGCCCCAGCATTTT. Amino acid sequence: CASSLGQLNQPQHF.

J is TRBJ2-1 and V is TRBV6-2 or TRBV6-3; the D gene is possibly TRBD1 (5 bases). In germline, CDR1 is MNHEY, CDR2 SVGEGT. Trimming took off 6 bases at V and 7 bases at J, with 13 bases between the two ends. The CDR3 has 13 residues. The CDR3 region is CASSFLNRNEQFF. As DNA, the CDR3 is TGTGCCAGCAGCTTCCTTAACAGGAATGAGCAGTTCTTC.

This chain connects TRBV11-1 to TRBJ1-1; 9 bases line up with TRBD1. The CDR3 spans 15 residues. Per germline, CDR1 SGHAT and CDR2 FQDESV (reference sequence). V lost 3 bases, J lost 5 bases, and 7 bases stayed unmatched. DNA for the CDR3: TGTGCCAGCAGCTTGGGGGGACAGGGTCGAACTGAAGCTTTCTTT. The encoded protein is CASSLGGQGRTEAFF.

The chain uses TRBV7-3 and TRBJ2-7; tentatively, D is TRBD1 (6 bases). V dropped 1 base and J dropped 2 bases, with 12 bases sitting between them. This CDR3 comprises 15 residues. CDR1 is SGHTA and CDR2 is FQGTGA in the germline V gene. As DNA, the CDR3 is TGTGCCAGCAGCTTAAGGGTCCAGGGGACCTACGAGCAGTACTTC. It is translated as CASSLRVQGTYEQYF.

This clone has just one count. This chain joins TRBV5-1 and TRBJ2-3; 7 bases match TRBD1. J gave up 5 bases and V 2 bases, and 5 bases lay outside the gene matches. The CDR3 has 14 amino acids. Germline V gene data show CDR1 as SGHRS and CDR2 as YFSETQ. The CDR3 DNA is TGCGCCAGCAGCTTCGGACAGGAAGGAGATACGCAGTATTTT. As protein: CASSFGQEGDTQYF.